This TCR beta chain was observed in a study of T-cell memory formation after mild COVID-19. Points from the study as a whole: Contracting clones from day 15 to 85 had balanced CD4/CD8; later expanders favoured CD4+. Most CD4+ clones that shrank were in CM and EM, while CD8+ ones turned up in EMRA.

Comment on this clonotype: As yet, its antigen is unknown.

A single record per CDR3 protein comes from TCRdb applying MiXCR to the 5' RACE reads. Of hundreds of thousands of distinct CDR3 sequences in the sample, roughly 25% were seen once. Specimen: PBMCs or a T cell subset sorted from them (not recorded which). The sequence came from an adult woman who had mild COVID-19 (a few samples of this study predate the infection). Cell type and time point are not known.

In DNA form, the CDR3 reads TGTGCCAGCAGCTTCGTCTCCTCCTACAATGAGCAGTTCTTC. Its translation: CASSFVSSYNEQFF. This rearrangement joins TRBV7-2 to TRBJ2-1; D is undetermined. The germline CDR1 and CDR2 sequences are SGHTA and FQGNSA. The V end was cut by 3 bases, the J end by 0 bases, with 6 bases between. The CDR3 covers 14 residues.